This record concerns one T cell receptor (beta chain) sequence. Germline V gene lookup returns CDR1 SQVTM and CDR2 ANQGSEA. This CDR3 spans 13 amino acids. V was pared by 3 bases and J by 7 bases, with 2 bases of the junction left unmatched. The data were obtained in a study of blood T cell repertoires in COVID-19. In the study overall: Sites in the United States, Italy and Spain provided acute and convalescent COVID-19 samples.

Authors' data handling: Researchers report that nucleated cell counts were estimated from reference gene primer amplification. Sequencing was performed with immunoSEQ multiplex PCR; in TCRdb, only in-frame clones are kept and a portion is missing. V and J calls plus clone size are reproduced from that table; the DNA served to infer D and trimming. The data contain a few hundred thousand clones, more than 75% of them singletons. The sequenced sample consisted of peripheral blood. The TCR comes from a man older than 75 with acute or convalescent COVID-19. This chain connects TRBV29-1 to TRBJ1-5, with 11 bases lining up with TRBD1. CDR3 protein: CSVEGDRGQPQHF. DNA for the CDR3: TGCAGCGTTGAGGGGGACAGGGGGCAGCCCCAGCATTTT.